Each of the 17 T cell receptor beta chains below was sequenced from the same sample in a study of molecular identifiers for immune sequencing clone quantification. TCRdb recomputed calls from the PCR reads with MiXCR, one row per CDR3 protein. The repertoire consists of tens of thousands of distinct CDR3 sequences, with 15% to 20% occurring once and the leading ten covering 0.8% to 1%. Material for sequencing was naive CD8+ T cells from blood, with Jurkat cell RNA spiked in. Subset denoted: FACS-sorted CD8+CD4-CCR7+CD45RA+ naive T cells. Receptors originate from a human donor in good health. Some libraries in this study had Jurkat cell RNA spiked in.

This clonotype was seen repeatedly, ten times or more. The chain employs TRBV20-1 and TRBJ2-7; 13 bases agree with TRBD2. CDR1 is DFQATT and CDR2 is SNEGSKA in the germline V gene (reference sequence). The CDR3 totals 16 residues. The trim removed 0 bases at V and 6 bases at J, leaving 8 bases unmatched. CDR3 sequence reads: CSARDSGTSGESEQYF. Here the CDR3 DNA reads TGCAGTGCTAGAGATTCAGGGACTAGCGGGGAGAGCGAGCAGTACTTC.

Of note for this clonotype: A much larger clone lies a single base off, so this may be a read error. The CDR3: CASSPDSTSGHYGYTF. The CDR3 coding sequence is TGTGCCAGCAGTCCTGACTCTACCTCCGGTCACTATGGCTACACCTTC. The chain combines TRBV7-9 with TRBJ1-2, with D hard to call. The CDR3 sequence is 16 residues long. Germline V lookup: CDR1 SEHNR, CDR2 FQNEAQ (reference sequence). The ends were cut back, 6 bases at V and 3 bases at J, with 20 bases in the middle. Full variable domain (missing parts from reference TRBV7-9 and TRBJ1-2): DTGVSQNPRHKITKRGQNVTFRCDPISEHNRLYWYRQTLGQGPEFLTYFQNEAQLEKSRLLSDRFSAERPKGSFSTLEIQRTEQGDSAMYLCASSPDSTSGHYGYTFGSGTRLTVV.

Notes on this clonotype: Since a much larger clone is just one base distant, this may be a read error. This chain joins TRBV6-5 and TRBJ2-7; TRBD1 matches 7 bases. This CDR3 spans 15 amino acids. Germline V CDR1 and CDR2: MNHEY, SVGAGI. V lost 2 bases and J lost 6; bases outside the gene matches: 10. The CDR3 DNA reads TGTGCCAGCAGTTACGGTTCAGGGGGACACTGCGAGCAGTACTTC. This encodes CASSYGSGGHCEQYF.

A word on this clonotype: A read error is possible here, since a much larger clone lies one base away. The CDR3 spells CASGQDRGGGLYEQYF. Here the CDR3 DNA reads TGCGCCAGCGGCCAAGATCGGGGGGGGGGCCTCTACGAGCAGTACTTC. This chain links TRBV4-1 with TRBJ2-7; 8 nucleotides agree with TRBD2. This CDR3 is 16 amino acids long. The germline V gene encodes CDR1 MGHRA and CDR2 YSYEKL.

This clonotype was seen ten or more times. The genes are TRBV20-1 and TRBJ2-7; 9 bases are a match to TRBD1. The junction had 10 bases not matched to a gene; V was cut back by 3 bases and J by 4 bases. CDR1 is DFQATT, CDR2 SNEGSKA, per germline (reference sequence). The length of the CDR3 is 15 residues. CDR3 coding DNA: TGCAGTGCTAGGGGGGGACAGGGCGGCTTGTACGAGCAGTACTTC. It translates to CSARGGQGGLYEQYF.

This clonotype was detected only a few times. Given a much more abundant clone one base away, this may be a read error. The chain recombines TRBV13 with TRBJ2-3; the D gene is possibly TRBD2 (6 bases). From germline, CDR1 is PRHDT and CDR2 FYEKMQ (reference sequence). Deletions cut 1 base from V and 2 bases from J, with 13 bases between. CDR3 length: 16 residues. The CDR3 nucleotides are TGTGCCAGCAGCTTAGCCGGCGGGGTAAACACAGATACGCAGTATTTT. As protein: CASSLAGGVNTDTQYF.

The J gene is TRBJ1-5, the V gene TRBV27, with D perhaps matching TRBD1 (5 bases). CDR1 MNHEY and CDR2 SMNVEV come from the germline V gene (reference sequence). Trimming shortened V by 6 bases and J by 6 bases, and 18 bases separated the two germline ends. CDR3 length: 15 amino acids. In DNA form, the CDR3 reads TGTGCCAGCAGGGACCTGAAAGACAGCGCTCAGCCCCAGCATTTT. This translates into CASRDLKDSAQPQHF.

The chain uses TRBV28 and TRBJ1-5, with 9 positions matching TRBD1. The CDR3 runs to 15 residues. Unmatched junction bases numbered 5, after V lost 1 base and J lost 7 bases. The germline V gene has CDR1 MDHEN and CDR2 SYDVKM. CDR3 sequence (DNA): TGTGCCAGCAGTTTATTACAGGGGGCAGGCCAGCCCCAGCATTTT. As protein: CASSLLQGAGQPQHF.

This chain links TRBV7-2 with TRBJ1-5, with TRBD1 identical over 7 bases. CDR3 size: 15 residues. Germline CDR1 reads SGHTA; CDR2 reads FQGNSA. Germline trimming cut 5 bases from V and 5 bases from J; bases unmatched to any gene: 9. Written as DNA, the CDR3 is TGTGCCAGCAGCCCCACGACAGGGCCTTATCAGCCCCAGCATTTT. Translating it yields CASSPTTGPYQPQHF. Complete variable domain (other parts from reference TRBV7-2 and TRBJ1-5): GAGVSQSPSNKVTEKGKDVELRCDPISGHTALYWYRQSLGQGLEFLIYFQGNSAPDKSGLPSDRFSAERTGGSVSTLTIQRTQQEDSAVYLCASSPTTGPYQPQHFGDGTRLSIL.

This clonotype was seen many times. The chain has TRBV29-1 and TRBJ2-7; perhaps TRBD1 as D (5 bases). Trimming left V 5 bases short and J 0 bases short, with 8 bases between. Germline V CDR1 and CDR2: SQVTM, ANQGSEA. CDR3 length: 12 residues. CDR3 coding DNA: TGCAGCGTTCAGGGCAGCTCCTACGAGCAGTACTTC. Amino acids: CSVQGSSYEQYF.

In its sample, this clonotype was seen many times. This rearrangement joins TRBV2 to TRBJ2-3; TRBD1 might be the D (6 bases). The germline V gene encodes CDR1 SNHLY and CDR2 FYNNEI. Between the trimmed V and J ends, which lost 2 bases and 3 bases, there was a span of 12 bases. This CDR3 has 15 residues. The CDR3, as DNA: TGTGCCAGCAGTGAATGGCAGGGGCGGACAGATACGCAGTATTTT. This codes for CASSEWQGRTDTQYF.

Concerning this clonotype: This CDR3 is missing its conserved last phenylalanine or tryptophan, likely due to a read error. The chain carries TRBV20-1 and TRBJ2-7; 8 nucleotides align to TRBD2. Looked up from germline, CDR1 is DFQATT and CDR2 is SNEGSKA (reference sequence). The trim removed 6 bases at V and 7 bases at J, leaving 5 bases unmatched. This CDR3 has 11 amino acids. For the CDR3, the DNA is TGCAGTGCCAGCGGGAGCGAAGAGCAGTACCTC. As protein: CSASGSEEQYL.

About this clonotype itself: A read error is possible here, since a much larger clone lies one base away. J is TRBJ2-7 and V is TRBV27, with D tentatively TRBD1 or TRBD2 (5 bases each). CDR3 length: 14 residues. Trimming took 6 bases from V and 4 from J, leaving 16 bases between them. CDR1 is MNHEY and CDR2 is SMNVEV in the germline V gene (reference sequence). CDR3 DNA sequence: TGTGCCAGCAGCCAGAAAGGCTGGGGGTACGAGCAGTACTTC. It translates to CASSQKGWGYEQYF.

In regard to this clonotype: Possible read error: a much larger clone is one base away. The chain couples TRBV4-3 to TRBJ2-7, with 7 nucleotides matching TRBD2. The CDR3 length is 15 residues. The germline V gene encodes CDR1 LGHNA and CDR2 YSLEER. The CDR3 DNA follows: TGCACCAGCAGCCAAGATATGACTAGCCTCTACGAGCAGTACTTC. Its translation is CTSSQDMTSLYEQYF.

This clonotype was detected ten times or more. The chain carries TRBV20-1 and TRBJ2-3, with 11 bases lining up with TRBD2. Trimming cost V 3 bases and J 5 bases; bases outside gene matches: 10. This CDR3 region has 16 residues. Germline loops: CDR1 DFQATT, CDR2 SNEGSKA (reference sequence). CDR3 bases: TGCAGTGCTAGTGTGACTAGCGGGAAGTGGATAGATACGCAGTATTTT. Its translation: CSASVTSGKWIDTQYF.

Many counts were recorded for this clonotype. J is TRBJ1-3 and V is TRBV24-1; 7 positions match TRBD1. V shed 1 base, J shed 4 bases, and the junction held 3 bases outside the gene matches. Germline values: CDR1 KGHDR, CDR2 SFDVKD. This CDR3 has 15 residues. CDR3 loop: CATSDFRDSGNTIYF. Here the CDR3 DNA reads TGTGCCACCAGTGATTTCAGGGACAGCGGAAACACCATATATTTT.

This clonotype showed up just a few times. This clone may be a read error of a much larger clone one base away. The chain carries TRBV27 and TRBJ1-6; D gene unclear. Germline V lookup: CDR1 MNHEY, CDR2 SMNVEV (reference sequence). CDR3 length: 16 amino acids. The CDR3 DNA reads TGTGCCAGCAGTTCCCTCCGTGGCTCCTATAATTCACTCCTCCACTTT. The encoded protein is CASSSLRGSYNSLLHF.